This TCR beta chain was sequenced for a study of cytomegalovirus exposure and HLA in healthy donors. The germline V gene has CDR1 MNHNS and CDR2 SASEGT. This CDR3 comprises 16 residues. V lost 4 bases and J lost 2; bases outside the gene matches: 7. In the PCR, 60 Vbeta and 13 Jbeta primers were used. This table comes from immunoSEQ multiplex PCR, and its TCRdb copy is limited to in-frame clones, with some not included. The sample carries around 200,000 clones, around four fifths recorded once. The sequence was obtained from a woman aged 60-75 years in good health and CMV-seropositive. Sequencing was done on a sample of PBMCs. The chain employs TRBV6-1 and TRBJ2-7, with TRBD2 matching 11 bases. CDR3 region: CASSARLAGKTYEQYF. In DNA form, the CDR3 reads TGTGCCAGCAGTGCCCGACTAGCGGGAAAGACCTACGAGCAGTACTTC.